This entry lists 9 T cell receptor beta chains sequenced from one sample in a study of CD8 T cells in Susac syndrome. It was with random hexamers that roughly 0.45 to 1 ug RNA was reverse transcribed. TCRdb re-called the immunoSEQ multiplex PCR reads with MiXCR, one entry per CDR3 protein. The data show approximately 190,000 distinct CDR3 sequences, 95% seen once. Source material: CD8+ T cells from PBMCs. The receptor set was obtained from a human donor with Susac syndrome.

Details on this clonotype: The junction and the germline gene differ at one end; a read error may be behind it. The chain recombines TRBV7-7 with TRBJ2-1; 9 bases are a match to TRBD2. The CDR3 runs to 16 residues. Per germline, CDR1 SSHAT and CDR2 FNYEAQ (reference sequence). Here the CDR3 reads CASSSTTSGFYNEQFF. The CDR3 nucleotides are TGTGCTAGCAGCTCCACGACTAGCGGCTTCTACAATGAGCAGTTCTTC.

A single count supports this clonotype. CDR3 protein: CASSQGFSSSYNEQFF. DNA of the CDR3: TGCGCCAGCAGCCAAGGTTTCTCTAGCTCCTACAATGAGCAGTTCTTC. The chain links TRBV4-1 to TRBJ2-1; no clear D. Germline loops: CDR1 MGHRA, CDR2 YSYEKL. This CDR3 region has 16 residues. V gave up 1 base and J gave up 0 bases, with 10 bases separating them.

This sequence joins TRBV9 and TRBJ2-1, with D perhaps matching TRBD1 (6 bases). This CDR3 has 15 residues. Per germline, CDR1 SGDLS and CDR2 YYNGEE. V gave up 5 bases and J gave up 3 bases, with 15 bases separating them. This CDR3 is CASSADSGNYNEQFF. CDR3 coding DNA: TGTGCCAGCAGTGCGGACAGCGGCAACTACAATGAGCAGTTCTTC.

The gene calls are TRBV25-1 and TRBJ1-2; 8 nucleotides match TRBD1. The J segment lost 0 bases and the V segment lost 3 bases, leaving 12 bases of the junction unmatched. CDR1 and CDR2 (germline): MGHDK, SYGVNS. The CDR3 consists of 18 residues. The CDR3 bases are TGTGCCAGCAGTGATAACTCCGGGACAGGAGTGTCTAACTATGGCTACACCTTC. Translation: CASSDNSGTGVSNYGYTF.

The V and J genes are TRBV6-1 and TRBJ2-3; 9 bases match TRBD1. CDR3 length equals 16 residues. Germline lookup yields CDR1 MNHNS and CDR2 SASEGT. J gave up 4 bases and V 4 bases, and 9 bases lay outside the gene matches. The CDR3 is CASSAPGTGFADTQYF. The CDR3 DNA sequence: TGTGCCAGCAGTGCTCCCGGGACAGGGTTCGCAGATACGCAGTATTTT.

This chain joins TRBV5-1 and TRBJ2-1; 14 bases map to TRBD2. Trimming at V came to 3 bases and at J to 1 base, leaving 6 bases not matched to a gene. Germline V gives CDR1 SGHRS, CDR2 YFSETQ. This CDR3 is built from 18 residues. CDR3: CASSSGTSGRGSYNEQFF. For the CDR3, the DNA is TGCGCCAGCAGCTCCGGGACTAGCGGGAGAGGGTCCTACAATGAGCAGTTCTTC.

The chain recombines TRBV19 with TRBJ2-2; D is undetermined. V was shortened by 7 bases and J by 2 bases, with 8 bases between the two germline ends. CDR3 length equals 13 residues. In germline, CDR1 is LNHDA, CDR2 SQIVND (reference sequence). The CDR3 DNA reads TGTGCCAGTAAAGAGTTCAACACCGGGGAGCTGTTTTTT. Protein: CASKEFNTGELFF.

The chain joins TRBV4-1 to TRBJ1-2; no clear D gene. This CDR3 is built from 15 residues. V gave up 2 bases and J gave up 0 bases, with 10 bases separating them. The germline gives CDR1 MGHRA, CDR2 YSYEKL. For the CDR3, the DNA is TGCGCCAGCAGCCAATCCGTTGAGTCTAACTATGGCTACACCTTC. It translates to CASSQSVESNYGYTF.

The rearrangement uses TRBV6-5 and TRBJ1-1; D ambiguous. Between the trimmed V and J ends, which lost 6 bases and 2 bases, there was a span of 13 bases. CDR1 and CDR2 (germline): MNHEY, SVGAGI. CDR3 length equals 14 residues. The DNA for the CDR3 is TGTGCCAGCAGAAATACAGATTTTAACACTGAAGCTTTCTTT. Its protein is CASRNTDFNTEAFF.